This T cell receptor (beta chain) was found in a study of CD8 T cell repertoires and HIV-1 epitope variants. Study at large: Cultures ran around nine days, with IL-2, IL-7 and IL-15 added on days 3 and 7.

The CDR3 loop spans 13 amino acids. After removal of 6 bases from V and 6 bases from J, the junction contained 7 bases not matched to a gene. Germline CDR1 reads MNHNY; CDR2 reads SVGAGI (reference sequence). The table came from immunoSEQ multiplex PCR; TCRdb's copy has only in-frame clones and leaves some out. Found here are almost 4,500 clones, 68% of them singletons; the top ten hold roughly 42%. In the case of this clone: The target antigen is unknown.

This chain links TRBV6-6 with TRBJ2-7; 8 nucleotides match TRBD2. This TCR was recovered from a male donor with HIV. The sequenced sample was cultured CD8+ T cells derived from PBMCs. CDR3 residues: CASRAGAISEQYF. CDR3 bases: TGTGCCAGCAGAGCGGGAGCAATTTCCGAGCAGTACTTC.